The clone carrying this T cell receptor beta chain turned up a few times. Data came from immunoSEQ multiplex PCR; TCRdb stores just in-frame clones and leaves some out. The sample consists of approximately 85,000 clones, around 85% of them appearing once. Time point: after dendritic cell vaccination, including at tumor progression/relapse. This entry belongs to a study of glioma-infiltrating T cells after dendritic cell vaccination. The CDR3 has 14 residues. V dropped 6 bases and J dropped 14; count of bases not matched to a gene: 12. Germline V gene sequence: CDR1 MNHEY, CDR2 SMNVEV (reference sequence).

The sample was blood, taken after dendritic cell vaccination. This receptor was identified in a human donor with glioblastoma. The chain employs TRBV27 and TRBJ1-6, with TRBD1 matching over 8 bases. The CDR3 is CASSRDRSYLALHF. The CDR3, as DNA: TGTGCCAGCAGCCGGGACAGGAGCTATTTGGCCCTCCACTTT.